One sample yielded the 15 T cell receptor beta chains listed below, sequenced in a study of metastatic and nonmetastatic thyroid tumors. Treatment of any kind had been given to no patient before thyroid surgery. TCRdb redid the clone calls on the PCR reads using MiXCR. The sample lists over 25,000 clones; over 15% were seen once. Sequencing was done on a sample of blood. These receptors were collected from a female donor with papillary thyroid cancer or a benign thyroid nodule (not recorded which). Some clones in this sample may be carry-over from other donors' samples.

This clone has ten or more counts. Here the CDR3 DNA reads TGTGCCAGCAGCGTATTCCCATTGACAGGGGGTCCTCCCTACGAGCAGTACTTC. It yields the protein CASSVFPLTGGPPYEQYF. The chain links TRBV9 to TRBJ2-7; 9 nucleotides align to TRBD1. Losses at the gene ends were 1 base for V and 2 bases for J; bases not matched to a gene: 13. Germline CDR1 SGDLS, CDR2 YYNGEE. The CDR3 contains 18 residues.

This clone was seen ten or more times. The J gene is TRBJ1-2, the V gene TRBV3-1, with a weak D call TRBD1 (5 bases). Germline V gene data show CDR1 as LGHDT and CDR2 as YNNKEL (reference sequence). V lost 1 base and J lost 2, with 8 bases in between. This CDR3 spans 14 amino acids. The CDR3 sequence: CASSQGGRNYGYTF. CDR3 DNA sequence: TGTGCCAGCAGCCAAGGGGGCAGAAACTATGGCTACACCTTC.

A few counts support this clone. The chain combines TRBV28 with TRBJ2-2; D is perhaps TRBD2 (5 bases). V lost 7 bases and J lost 3, with 12 bases in between. The germline V gene encodes CDR1 MDHEN and CDR2 SYDVKM. The CDR3 loop spans 14 amino acids. This chain's CDR3 is CASITSGYTGELFF. The CDR3 DNA follows: TGTGCCAGCATTACGAGCGGCTACACCGGGGAGCTGTTTTTT.

On this clone itself: Relative to the germline gene, one junction end is altered; a read error may explain this. CDR3 residues: CASTIADRQETKYF. CDR3 nucleotides: TGCGCCAGCACGATAGCGGATAGACAAGAGACCAAGTACTTC. V gene TRBV5-1 combines with J gene TRBJ2-5; D possibly corresponds to TRBD2 (6 bases). Germline assignment: CDR1 SGHRS and CDR2 YFSETQ. The CDR3 contains 14 residues.

This clone is classed as medium-sized. V and J are TRBV6-1 and TRBJ2-7, with a weak D call TRBD1 (6 bases). V shed 6 bases and J shed 0 bases, with 15 bases lying between them. Germline CDR1 and CDR2: MNHNS and SASEGT. The CDR3 length is 15 residues. CDR3 coding DNA: TGTGCCAGCAGCAGGACAGCCTCCAACTCCTACGAGCAGTACTTC. It is translated as CASSRTASNSYEQYF.

There are many counts of this clone. V usage is TRBV29-1 and J usage is TRBJ2-7; 11 nucleotides line up with TRBD2. The J segment lost 1 base and the V segment lost 4 bases, leaving 6 bases of the junction unmatched. Germline lookup yields CDR1 SQVTM and CDR2 ANQGSEA. The CDR3 runs to 15 residues. CDR3 region: CSVVPTSGNSYEQYF. The DNA of the CDR3 is TGCAGCGTTGTTCCGACTAGCGGGAATTCCTACGAGCAGTACTTC.

This clone was recorded many times. The chain joins TRBV3-1 to TRBJ1-2; D perhaps matches TRBD1 (6 bases). From germline, CDR1 is LGHDT and CDR2 YNNKEL (reference sequence). The CDR3 sequence is 14 residues long. V shed 4 bases and J shed 7 bases, with 16 bases lying between them. CDR3 nucleotide sequence: TGTGCCAGCAGCCTTAACCCGGCAGGGGCTGGCTACACCTTC. Its protein product is CASSLNPAGAGYTF.

This clone has just one count. CDR3 in amino acids: CSARDVKGQGGQPQHF. Written as DNA, the CDR3 is TGCAGTGCTAGAGATGTTAAGGGGCAGGGTGGTCAGCCCCAGCATTTT. The gene calls are TRBV20-1 and TRBJ1-5; the D gene is possibly TRBD1 (5 bases). The V and J ends lost 0 bases and 6 bases respectively, with 18 bases between them. The CDR3 is made up of 16 amino acids. Germline CDR1 reads DFQATT; CDR2 reads SNEGSKA (reference sequence).

The sample holds many counts of this clone. For the CDR3, the DNA is TGTGCCAGCAGTTTTGACAGGGGGAGCTCCTACGAGCAGTACTTC. As protein: CASSFDRGSSYEQYF. The V call is TRBV28, the J call TRBJ2-7, with TRBD1 matching over 9 bases. Germline CDR1 and CDR2: MDHEN and SYDVKM. V shed 3 bases and J 0 bases; nucleotides not matched to a gene: 3. The CDR3 runs 15 residues.

This clone was recorded many times. V gene TRBV4-1 combines with J gene TRBJ1-3; the match to TRBD1 covers 9 bases. V was pared by 6 bases and J by 0 bases, with 12 bases of the junction left unmatched. The CDR3 length is 18 residues. Germline loops: CDR1 MGHRA, CDR2 YSYEKL. The CDR3: CASRKTGGTSLSGNTIYF. CDR3 DNA sequence: TGCGCCAGCAGGAAGACAGGGGGTACCTCACTCTCTGGAAACACCATATATTTT.

This clone is deemed medium-sized. V gene TRBV25-1 combines with J gene TRBJ1-6; tentative D call: TRBD1 (5 bases). The CDR3 sequence is 14 residues long. Trimming removed 6 bases at V and 7 bases at J, with 13 bases between. Germline V CDR1 and CDR2: MGHDK, SYGVNS. The CDR3 here is CASSPGTLNSPLHF. In DNA, the CDR3 is TGTGCCAGCAGCCCCGGGACGTTAAATTCACCCCTCCACTTT.

The V gene is TRBV4-1, the J gene TRBJ1-1; a weak D match, TRBD1 (6 bases). V lost 3 bases, J lost 4 bases, and 15 bases lay in between. This CDR3 comprises 15 residues. The germline gives CDR1 MGHRA, CDR2 YSYEKL. The chain's CDR3 is CASSHQGSGTTEAFF. CDR3 DNA: TGCGCCAGCAGCCACCAGGGGAGCGGGACCACTGAAGCTTTCTTT.

V and J are TRBV19 and TRBJ2-7, with a possible D match to TRBD1 (6 bases). Per the germline V gene, CDR1 is LNHDA and CDR2 is SQIVND (reference sequence). V dropped 5 bases and J dropped 2 bases, with 22 bases sitting between them. The CDR3 contains 17 residues. CDR3 protein: CASSHQTGNLSPYEQYF. DNA for the CDR3: TGTGCCAGTAGTCATCAAACAGGGAATCTAAGTCCCTACGAGCAGTACTTC. The full variable domain, in which reference TRBV19 and TRBJ2-7 provide the parts outside the CDR3, is DGGITQSPKYLFRKEGQNVTLSCEQNLNHDAMYWYRQDPGQGLRLIYYSQIVNDFQKGDIAEGYSVSREKKESFPLTVTSAQKNPTAFYLCASSHQTGNLSPYEQYFGPGTRLTVT.

Points on this clone: Because it lacks the conserved phenylalanine or tryptophan at the end, this CDR3 is likely a read error. V gene TRBV20-1 combines with J gene TRBJ2-5; D might be TRBD2 (7 bases). Looked up from germline, CDR1 is DFQATT and CDR2 is SNEGSKA (reference sequence). The CDR3 totals 14 residues. The DNA of the CDR3 is TGCAGTGCCCGACCTATGAGGGGGAGGGAGACACAGTACTTA. Its protein is CSARPMRGRETQYL.

CDR3 residues: CASSLATDRITGELFF. DNA for the CDR3: TGCGCCAGCAGCTTGGCCACGGACAGGATTACCGGGGAGCTGTTTTTT. The V gene is TRBV5-1, the J gene TRBJ2-2; 7 bases are shared with TRBD1. The length of the CDR3 is 16 residues. J lost 5 bases, V lost 0 bases, and 7 bases had no gene match. Germline-derived CDR1 and CDR2 are SGHRS and YFSETQ.